Presented here are 26 T cell receptor beta chains from one specimen sequenced in a study of shared clonotypes between healthy human individuals. The repertoire was sequenced with immunoSEQ multiplex PCR; TCRdb's copy has only in-frame clones and lacks some. This sample carries roughly 2,300,000 clones, less than 95% of them seen once, and the ten largest clones take roughly 0.34%. The sequenced material came from naive CD4+ T cells from PBMCs. As for subset: CD45RA+ positively selected. These receptors all stem from a man aged 18 to 29 in good health. Some clones in this sample may be carry-over from other donors' samples.

V is TRBV5-1 and J is TRBJ2-3; TRBD2 aligns across 9 bases. V lost 7 bases, J lost 3 bases, and 12 bases stayed unmatched. This CDR3 contains 16 residues. Germline V gene lookup returns CDR1 SGHRS and CDR2 YFSETQ. CDR3 amino acids: CASGAGIAGATDTQYF. The CDR3 DNA follows: TGCGCCAGCGGTGCGGGTATAGCGGGAGCGACAGATACGCAGTATTTT.

This sequence joins TRBV5-1 and TRBJ2-7; weak D call: TRBD1 (6 bases). Germline V gene data show CDR1 as SGHRS and CDR2 as YFSETQ. Trimming left V 4 bases short and J 6 bases short, with 20 bases between. This CDR3 spans 15 amino acids. DNA for the CDR3: TGCGCCAGCAGCGACTCCACCCGAGGGGGAAGCGAGCAGTACTTC. Translation: CASSDSTRGGSEQYF.

A single count supports this clone. V is TRBV11-1 and J is TRBJ2-7, with D uncertain. The CDR3 loop spans 13 amino acids. V lost 1 base and J 5 bases, leaving 9 bases between the germline ends. Germline CDR1 reads SGHAT; CDR2 reads FQDESV (reference sequence). CDR3 nucleotide sequence: TGTGCCAGCAGCTTAGTGATGATTGACGAGCAGTACTTC. Translated, it gives CASSLVMIDEQYF. Filled out from reference TRBV11-1 and TRBJ2-7, the complete variable domain reads EAEVAQSPRYKITEKSQAVAFWCDPISGHATLYWYRQILGQGPELLVQFQDESVVDDSQLPKDRFSAERLKGVDSTLKIQPAELGDSAMYLCASSLVMIDEQYFGPGTRLTVT.

This rearrangement joins TRBV2 to TRBJ2-7; D call uncertain. The J call is doubtful: the DNA matches TRBJ2-4 better. CDR3 size: 13 residues. Germline CDR1 SNHLY, CDR2 FYNNEI. The CDR3 sequence is CASSEARRSIQYF. In DNA, the CDR3 is TGTGCCAGCAGTGAAGCTCGCAGATCCATTCAGTACTTC.

Turning to this clone: Other nucleotide sequences from this sample produce the same CDR3. The chain recombines TRBV2 with TRBJ1-5; 9 bases agree with TRBD1. V lost 9 bases and J lost 1; bases outside the gene matches: 4. This CDR3 has 14 amino acids. Germline CDR1 SNHLY, CDR2 FYNNEI. The CDR3 loop reads CASSDRGSNQPQHF. As DNA, the CDR3 is TGTGCCAGTTCGGACAGGGGAAGCAATCAGCCCCAGCATTTT.

CDR3 DNA: TGTGCCAGCAGCCGAAAGGGAGGTGAGCAGTTCTTC. Amino acids: CASSRKGGEQFF. This chain links TRBV7-2 with TRBJ2-1, with D tentatively TRBD2 (6 bases). This CDR3 is 12 amino acids long. V was cut by 5 bases and J by 9 bases, with 11 bases left in between. Germline assignment: CDR1 SGHTA and CDR2 FQGNSA.

This chain joins TRBV2 and TRBJ1-1; D possibly corresponds to TRBD1 (6 bases). The CDR3 totals 13 residues. Trimming took 11 bases from V and 4 from J, leaving 17 bases between them. Germline V gives CDR1 SNHLY, CDR2 FYNNEI. Here the CDR3 reads CAGQPQGSTEAFF. CDR3 coding DNA: TGTGCCGGCCAACCTCAGGGGAGCACTGAAGCTTTCTTT.

The chain is built from TRBV18 and TRBJ2-1; 12 bases agree with TRBD2. Unmatched junction bases numbered 6, after V lost 6 bases and J lost 6 bases. The CDR3 length is 15 residues. Germline V gene lookup returns CDR1 KGHSH and CDR2 LQKENI. The CDR3 coding sequence is TGTGCCAGCTCCGCGACTAGCGGGAGCTCCAATGAGCAGTTCTTC. Protein: CASSATSGSSNEQFF.

The rearrangement joins TRBV7-9 to TRBJ1-4; D possibly corresponds to TRBD1 (5 bases). Trimming left V 1 base short and J 5 bases short, with 11 bases between. The germline gives CDR1 SEHNR, CDR2 FQNEAQ (reference sequence). The CDR3 sequence is 15 residues long. The CDR3 nucleotides are TGTGCCAGCAGCTTAGGTTGGGACCGAAATGAAAAACTGTTTTTT. This gives the protein CASSLGWDRNEKLFF. Variable domain in full (rest from reference TRBV7-9 and TRBJ1-4): DTGVSQNPRHKITKRGQNVTFRCDPISEHNRLYWYRQTLGQGPEFLTYFQNEAQLEKSRLLSDRFSAERPKGSFSTLEIQRTEQGDSAMYLCASSLGWDRNEKLFFGSGTQLSVL.

This rearrangement joins TRBV11-2 to TRBJ2-3; 10 nucleotides match TRBD2. The germline gives CDR1 SGHAT, CDR2 FQNNGV. After removal of 5 bases from V and 5 bases from J, the junction contained 10 bases not matched to a gene. The CDR3 runs to 16 residues. For the CDR3, the DNA is TGTGCCAGCAGCCCACGCCCCGGGACTAGCGAAGATACGCAGTATTTT. Translating it yields CASSPRPGTSEDTQYF.

The chain has TRBV7-3 and TRBJ2-5; D not resolved. V was trimmed by 6 bases and J by 1 base, leaving 15 bases between them. Germline lookup yields CDR1 SGHTA and CDR2 FQGTGA. This CDR3 has 15 residues. CDR3 bases: TGTGCCAGCAGGCTCTCATCCAGCAGCCAAGAGACCCAGTACTTC. It yields the protein CASRLSSSSQETQYF.

V and J are TRBV28 and TRBJ1-5; perhaps TRBD1 as D (5 bases). The CDR3 sequence is 13 residues long. The V and J ends lost 6 bases and 8 bases respectively, with 14 bases between them. The germline CDR1 and CDR2 sequences are MDHEN and SYDVKM. The CDR3 nucleotides read TGTGCCAGCAGGTCGGGGCTTAAAGAGCCCCAGCATTTT. This codes for CASRSGLKEPQHF.

The chain employs TRBV5-1 and TRBJ2-7; TRBD2 agrees at 8 bases. This CDR3 spans 14 amino acids. The V and J ends lost 4 bases and 7 bases, in that order; junction bases with no gene match: 10. Germline V gene lookup returns CDR1 SGHRS and CDR2 YFSETQ. The CDR3 coding sequence is TGCGCCAGCAGCCCCGGCTCGGGAGGGGGAGAGCAGTACTTC. Translated: CASSPGSGGGEQYF. The full variable domain, its missing parts supplied by reference TRBV5-1 and TRBJ2-7, is KAGVTQTPRYLIKTRGQQVTLSCSPISGHRSVSWYQQTPGQGLQFLFEYFSETQRNKGNFPGRFSGRQFSNSRSEMNVSTLELGDSALYLCASSPGSGGGEQYFGPGTRLTVT.

This chain links TRBV5-1 with TRBJ2-2; D unresolved. CDR1 and CDR2 from the germline V gene are SGHRS and YFSETQ. The CDR3 covers 14 residues. V lost 0 bases and J lost 6, with 9 bases in between. This CDR3 reads CASSLGPTAGELFF. CDR3 coding DNA: TGCGCCAGCAGCTTGGGACCTACCGCCGGGGAGCTGTTTTTT.

This clone has only one observation. The V and J genes are TRBV28 and TRBJ1-5; D is unresolved. The V end lost 6 bases, the J end lost 0 bases, and 6 bases lay between the germline ends. Germline CDR1 and CDR2: MDHEN and SYDVKM. The length of the CDR3 is 13 residues. The DNA for the CDR3 is TGTGCCAGCAGGGAGACTAGCAATCAGCCCCAGCATTTT. Amino acids: CASRETSNQPQHF.

The J gene is TRBJ2-5, the V gene TRBV5-5, with D possibly matching TRBD1 (5 bases). Matching the DNA end better, TRBJ2-7 makes the J call doubtful. Germline V gene lookup returns CDR1 SGHKS and CDR2 YYEKEE (reference sequence). The CDR3 sequence is 15 residues long. DNA for the CDR3: TGTGCCAGCAGCTTATTCCCCCAGGGCCCCTACGAGCAGTACTTC. Protein sequence: CASSLFPQGPYEQYF.

The chain has TRBV10-3 and TRBJ2-5; 7 bases agree with TRBD2. Unmatched junction bases numbered 4, after V lost 5 bases and J lost 1 base. Germline-derived CDR1 and CDR2 are ENHRY and SYGVKD. CDR3 length equals 14 residues. As DNA, the CDR3 is TGTGCCATCAGTAGGGTAGCGGGCCAAGAGACCCAGTACTTC. Amino acid sequence: CAISRVAGQETQYF.

This chain uses TRBV28 with TRBJ1-2; 7 positions match TRBD1. From germline, CDR1 is MDHEN and CDR2 SYDVKM. The V gene end was trimmed by 5 bases and the J gene end by 7 bases; junction bases not matched to a gene: 4. CDR3 size: 12 residues. The CDR3 spells CASSVYRGGYTF. CDR3 bases: TGTGCCAGCAGTGTCTACAGGGGTGGCTACACCTTC.

The CDR3 nucleotides are TGCGCCAGCAGCACCGGACAGAGCTCCTACAATGAGCAGTTCTTC. This encodes CASSTGQSSYNEQFF. The chain recombines TRBV5-1 with TRBJ2-1; perhaps TRBD1 as D (6 bases). The CDR3 runs to 15 residues. With 4 bases removed from V and 0 bases from J, the gap between germline ends came to 11 bases. Germline CDR1 reads SGHRS; CDR2 reads YFSETQ.

This rearrangement joins TRBV5-6 to TRBJ1-3; no firm D call. Germline V gives CDR1 SGHDT, CDR2 YYEEEE. CDR3 length: 14 residues. V was pared by 6 bases and J by 4 bases, with 14 bases between. The DNA of the CDR3 is TGTGCCAGCACCGTCCGGGGTTCGGGAAACACCATATATTTT. Translated, it gives CASTVRGSGNTIYF.

The V and J genes are TRBV19 and TRBJ2-1; possibly TRBD1 or TRBD2 for D (7 bases each). The germline V and J ends were trimmed by 5 bases and 0 bases, with 11 bases remaining between them. Germline-derived CDR1 and CDR2 are LNHDA and SQIVND (reference sequence). This CDR3 comprises 15 residues. CDR3 coding DNA: TGTGCCAGTAGTTCAGGGGGGGTCTCCTACAATGAGCAGTTCTTC. It specifies CASSSGGVSYNEQFF.

V usage is TRBV7-2 and J usage is TRBJ2-7; D might be TRBD2 (6 bases). Trimming removed 5 bases at V and 0 bases at J, with 14 bases between. This CDR3 has 15 amino acids. In germline, CDR1 is SGHTA, CDR2 FQGNSA. CDR3 protein: CASSPTSTNSYEQYF. As DNA, the CDR3 is TGTGCCAGCAGCCCCACTAGCACTAACTCCTACGAGCAGTACTTC.

This sequence joins TRBV7-9 and TRBJ1-5; D gene uncertain. This CDR3 spans 14 amino acids. The V end lost 5 bases, the J end lost 5 bases, and 13 bases lay between the germline ends. Germline assignment: CDR1 SEHNR and CDR2 FQNEAQ (reference sequence). CDR3 sequence reads: CASSRIGGDQPQHF. DNA for the CDR3: TGTGCCAGCAGCCGGATTGGCGGGGATCAGCCCCAGCATTTT. Full variable domain (outside the CDR3, taken from reference TRBV7-9 and TRBJ1-5): DTGVSQNPRHKITKRGQNVTFRCDPISEHNRLYWYRQTLGQGPEFLTYFQNEAQLEKSRLLSDRFSAERPKGSFSTLEIQRTEQGDSAMYLCASSRIGGDQPQHFGDGTRLSIL.

This clone has just one count. The chain couples TRBV9 to TRBJ2-3, with D unresolved. This CDR3 comprises 13 residues. The germline V and J ends were trimmed by 0 bases and 5 bases, with 7 bases remaining between them. Germline CDR1 SGDLS, CDR2 YYNGEE. The CDR3 nucleotides are TGTGCCAGCAGCGTAGCAGAGGAAGATACGCAGTATTTT. The encoded protein is CASSVAEEDTQYF.

The chain is built from TRBV4-2 and TRBJ2-4, with D perhaps TRBD2 (5 bases). CDR3 length: 14 amino acids. V was cut by 5 bases and J by 4 bases, with 12 bases left in between. Looked up from germline, CDR1 is LGHNA and CDR2 is YNFKEQ. CDR3 in amino acids: CASSMDQRKNIQYF. For the CDR3, the DNA is TGTGCCAGCAGCATGGATCAGCGGAAAAACATTCAGTACTTC.

The rearrangement joins TRBV5-1 to TRBJ2-6; 9 nucleotides align to TRBD1. The V gene's germline CDR1 is SGHRS and CDR2 YFSETQ. The CDR3 is 17 amino acids. V shed 3 bases and J 0 bases; nucleotides not matched to a gene: 4. The CDR3 sequence: CASSSGTGPSGANVLTF. The DNA of the CDR3 is TGCGCCAGCAGCTCCGGGACAGGGCCCTCTGGGGCCAACGTCCTGACTTTC.